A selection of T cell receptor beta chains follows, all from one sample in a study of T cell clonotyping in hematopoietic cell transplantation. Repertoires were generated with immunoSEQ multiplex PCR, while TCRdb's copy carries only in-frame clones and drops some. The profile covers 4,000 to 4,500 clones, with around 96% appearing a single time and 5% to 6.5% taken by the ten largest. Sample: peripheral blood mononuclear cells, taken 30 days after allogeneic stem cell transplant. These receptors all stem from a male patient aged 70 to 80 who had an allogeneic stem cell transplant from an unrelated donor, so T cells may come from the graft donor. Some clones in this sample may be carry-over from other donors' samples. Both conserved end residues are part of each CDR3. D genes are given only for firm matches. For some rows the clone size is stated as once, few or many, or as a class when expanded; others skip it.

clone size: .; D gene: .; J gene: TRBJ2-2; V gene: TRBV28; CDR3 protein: CASSSGPANTGELFF; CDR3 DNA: TGTGCCAGCAGTTCGGGACCTGCGAACACCGGGGAGCTGTTTTTT
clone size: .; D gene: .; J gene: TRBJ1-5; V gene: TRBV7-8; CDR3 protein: CASSAAGGSNQPQHF; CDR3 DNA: TGTGCCAGCAGCGCCGCGGGGGGTAGTAATCAGCCCCAGCATTTT
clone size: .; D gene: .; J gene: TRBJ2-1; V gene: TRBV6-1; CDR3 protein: CASTERREEEQFF; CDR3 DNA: TGTGCCAGCACAGAAAGGAGGGAGGAAGAGCAGTTCTTC
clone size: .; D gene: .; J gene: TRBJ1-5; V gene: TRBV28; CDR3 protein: CASRLQNQPQHF; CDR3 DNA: TGTGCCAGCAGACTCCAGAATCAGCCCCAGCATTTT
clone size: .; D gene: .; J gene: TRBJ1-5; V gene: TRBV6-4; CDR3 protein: CASSVATGANQPQHF; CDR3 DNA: TGTGCCAGCAGTGTAGCGACAGGCGCGAATCAGCCCCAGCATTTT
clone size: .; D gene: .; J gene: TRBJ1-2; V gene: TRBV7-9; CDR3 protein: CASSLRGGYTF; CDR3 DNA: TGTGCCAGCAGCCTAAGAGGTGGCTACACCTTC
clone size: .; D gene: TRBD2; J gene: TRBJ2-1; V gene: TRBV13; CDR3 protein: CASSVRLAFSYNEQFF; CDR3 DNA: TGTGCCAGCAGCGTCCGACTAGCCTTCTCCTACAATGAGCAGTTCTTC
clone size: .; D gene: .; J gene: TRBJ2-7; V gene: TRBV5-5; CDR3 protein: CASSPGRRNYEQYF; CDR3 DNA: TGTGCCAGCAGCCCGGGACGGAGAAACTACGAGCAGTACTTC
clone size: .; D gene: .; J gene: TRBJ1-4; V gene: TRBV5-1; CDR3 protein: CASSLGSTNEKLFF; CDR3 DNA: TGCGCCAGCAGCTTGGGCTCAACTAATGAAAAACTGTTTTTT
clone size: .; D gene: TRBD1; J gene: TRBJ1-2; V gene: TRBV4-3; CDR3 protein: CASSQDLGTGINYGYTF; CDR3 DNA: TGCGCCAGCAGCCAAGATCTTGGGACAGGTATTAACTATGGCTACACCTTC
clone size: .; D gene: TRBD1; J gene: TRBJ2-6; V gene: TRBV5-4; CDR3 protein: CASSAGTGLSGANVLTF; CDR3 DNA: TGTGCCAGCAGCGCCGGGACAGGGCTATCTGGGGCCAACGTCCTGACTTTC
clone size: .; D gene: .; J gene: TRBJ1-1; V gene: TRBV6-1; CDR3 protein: CASSEYRGNTEAFF; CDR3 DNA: TGTGCCAGCAGTGAATATAGGGGGAACACTGAAGCTTTCTTT
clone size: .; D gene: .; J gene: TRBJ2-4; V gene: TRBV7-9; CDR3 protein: CASSLDSLAKNIQYF; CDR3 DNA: TGTGCCAGCAGCTTGGACAGTCTAGCCAAAAACATTCAGTACTTC
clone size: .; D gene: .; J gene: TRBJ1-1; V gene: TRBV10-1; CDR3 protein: CASSPRLAAEAFF; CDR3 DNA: TGCGCCAGCAGCCCAAGACTGGCCGCTGAAGCTTTCTTT
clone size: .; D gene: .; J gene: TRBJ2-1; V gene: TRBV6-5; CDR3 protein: CASSYGAASSYNEQFF; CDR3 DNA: TGTGCCAGCAGTTACGGAGCGGCCAGCTCCTACAATGAGCAGTTCTTC
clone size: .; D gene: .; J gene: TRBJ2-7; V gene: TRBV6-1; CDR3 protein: CASSEGGVAVYEQYF; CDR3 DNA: TGTGCCAGCAGTGAAGGGGGGGTTGCGGTATACGAGCAGTACTTC
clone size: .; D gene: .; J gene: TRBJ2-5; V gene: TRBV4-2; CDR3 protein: CASSRVRGTEETQYF; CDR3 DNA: TGTGCCAGCAGCCGGGTTCGGGGTACCGAAGAGACCCAGTACTTC
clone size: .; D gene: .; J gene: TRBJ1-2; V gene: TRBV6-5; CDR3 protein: CASSPLTEGYGYTF; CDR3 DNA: TGTGCCAGCAGTCCCCTTACAGAAGGCTATGGCTACACCTTC
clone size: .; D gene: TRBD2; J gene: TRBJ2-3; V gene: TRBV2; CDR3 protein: CASSGYGRASHF; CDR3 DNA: TGTGCCAGCAGTGGATACGGGAGGGCCTCCCATTTT
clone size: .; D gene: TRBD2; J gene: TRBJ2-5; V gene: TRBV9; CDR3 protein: CASSVGRRGETQYF; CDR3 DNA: TGTGCCAGCAGCGTAGGCAGGCGGGGGGAGACCCAGTACTTC
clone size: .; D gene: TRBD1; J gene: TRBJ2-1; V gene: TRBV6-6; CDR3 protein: CASKGTGGVYEQFF; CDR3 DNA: TGTGCCAGCAAAGGGACAGGGGGAGTCTATGAGCAGTTCTTC
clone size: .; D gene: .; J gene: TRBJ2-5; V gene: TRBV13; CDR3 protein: CASSLRPQETQYF; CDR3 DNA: TGTGCCAGCAGCTTGCGACCCCAAGAGACCCAGTACTTC
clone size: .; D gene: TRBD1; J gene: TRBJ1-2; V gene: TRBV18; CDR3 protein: CASSRATGNGYTF; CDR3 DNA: TGTGCCAGCTCACGGGCGACAGGGAATGGCTACACCTTC
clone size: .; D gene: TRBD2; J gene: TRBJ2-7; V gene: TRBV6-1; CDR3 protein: CASSEAQTSGRYEQYF; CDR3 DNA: TGTGCCAGCAGTGAAGCGCAAACTAGCGGGCGCTACGAGCAGTACTTC
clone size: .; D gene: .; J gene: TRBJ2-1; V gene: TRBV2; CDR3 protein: CATRGQGYNEQFF; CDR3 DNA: TGTGCCACCAGAGGGCAGGGTTACAATGAGCAGTTCTTC
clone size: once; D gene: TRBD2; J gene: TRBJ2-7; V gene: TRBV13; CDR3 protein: CASSPGLAGSSQSYEQYF; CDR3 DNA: TGTGCCAGCAGCCCCGGACTAGCGGGATCGTCACAATCCTACGAGCAGTACTTC
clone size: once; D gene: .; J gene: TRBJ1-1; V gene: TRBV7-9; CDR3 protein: CASTLSSSTEAFF; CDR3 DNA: TGTGCCAGCACTCTCTCCAGTAGCACTGAAGCTTTCTTT
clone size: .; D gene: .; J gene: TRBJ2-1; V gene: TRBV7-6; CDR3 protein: CASSLAMNEQFF; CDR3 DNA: TGTGCCAGCAGCTTAGCGATGAATGAGCAGTTCTTC
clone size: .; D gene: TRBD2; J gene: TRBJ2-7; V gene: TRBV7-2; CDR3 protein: CASSSRGVGLAGGNEQYF; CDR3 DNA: TGTGCCAGCAGCTCGCGTGGCGTGGGACTAGCGGGAGGGAACGAGCAGTACTTC
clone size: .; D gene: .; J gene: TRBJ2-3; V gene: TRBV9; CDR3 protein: CASSSRGSSQTDTQYF; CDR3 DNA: TGTGCCAGCAGCTCCCGGGGCAGTTCACAGACCGATACGCAGTATTTT
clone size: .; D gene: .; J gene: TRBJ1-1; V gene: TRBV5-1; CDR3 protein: CASSLDPAGTEAFF; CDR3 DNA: TGCGCCAGCAGCTTGGATCCAGCGGGCACTGAAGCTTTCTTT
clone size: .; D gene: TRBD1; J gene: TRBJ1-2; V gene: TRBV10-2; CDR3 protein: CASRYTGTGGNYGYTF; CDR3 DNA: TGCGCCAGCAGATATACCGGGACAGGGGGTAACTATGGCTACACCTTC
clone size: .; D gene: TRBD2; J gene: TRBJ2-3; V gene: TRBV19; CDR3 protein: CASRPRVGLATDTQYF; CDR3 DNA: TGTGCCAGTAGGCCCCGGGTAGGACTAGCGACAGATACGCAGTATTTT
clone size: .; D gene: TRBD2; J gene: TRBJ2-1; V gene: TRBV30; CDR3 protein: CAFQPGLARNEQFF; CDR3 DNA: TGTGCCTTCCAACCGGGACTAGCAAGGAATGAGCAGTTCTTC
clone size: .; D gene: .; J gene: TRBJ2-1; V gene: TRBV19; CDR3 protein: CASSIGGIYYEQFF; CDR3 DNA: TGTGCCAGTAGTATAGGTGGGATCTACTATGAGCAGTTCTTC
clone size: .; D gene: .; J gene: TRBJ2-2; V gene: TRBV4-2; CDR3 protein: CASSPIVGNTGELFF; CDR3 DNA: TGTGCCAGCAGCCCAATCGTGGGAAACACCGGGGAGCTGTTTTTT
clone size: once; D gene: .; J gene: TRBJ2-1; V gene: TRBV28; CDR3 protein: CASSLRFRFTGSKGGSYNEQFF; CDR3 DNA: TGTGCCAGCAGTTTAAGGTTCCGGTTCACTGGCTCGAAGGGGGGTTCCTACAATGAGCAGTTCTTC
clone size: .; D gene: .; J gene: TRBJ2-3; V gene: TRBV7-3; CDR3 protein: CASSFGASTDTQYF; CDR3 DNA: TGTGCCAGCAGCTTCGGAGCGAGCACAGATACGCAGTATTTT
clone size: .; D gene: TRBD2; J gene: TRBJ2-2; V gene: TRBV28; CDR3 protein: CATGLAGVYGELFF; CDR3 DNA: TGTGCCACCGGACTAGCGGGAGTGTACGGGGAGCTGTTTTTT
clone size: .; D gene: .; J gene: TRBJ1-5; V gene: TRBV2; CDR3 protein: CASSEGRFQPQHF; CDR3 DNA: TGTGCCAGCAGTGAAGGCAGGTTTCAGCCCCAGCATTTT
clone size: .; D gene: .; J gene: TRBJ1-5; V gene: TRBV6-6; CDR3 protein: CASSYGSQPQHF; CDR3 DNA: TGTGCCAGCAGTTACGGCAGTCAGCCCCAGCATTTT
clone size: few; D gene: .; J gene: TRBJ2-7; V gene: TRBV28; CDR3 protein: CASSPPGSSYEQYF; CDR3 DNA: TGTGCCAGCAGTCCACCGGGCAGCTCCTACGAGCAGTACTTC
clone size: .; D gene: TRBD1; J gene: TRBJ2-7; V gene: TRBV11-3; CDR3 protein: CASSLETGSYEQYF; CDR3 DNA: TGTGCCAGCAGCTTAGAGACAGGGAGCTACGAGCAGTACTTC
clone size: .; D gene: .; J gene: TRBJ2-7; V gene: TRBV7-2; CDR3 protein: CASSFYSGAGDEQYF; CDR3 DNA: TGTGCCAGCAGCTTTTATTCCGGGGCCGGGGACGAGCAGTACTTC
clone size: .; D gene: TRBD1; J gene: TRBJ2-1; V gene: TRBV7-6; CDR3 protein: CASSPLALGQVGNEQFF; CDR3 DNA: TGTGCCAGCAGCCCCCTCGCCCTCGGACAGGTCGGCAATGAGCAGTTCTTC
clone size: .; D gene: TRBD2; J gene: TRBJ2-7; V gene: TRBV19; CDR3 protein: CASSVRTSGGYEQYF; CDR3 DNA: TGTGCCAGTAGTGTACGGACTAGCGGGGGTTACGAGCAGTACTTC
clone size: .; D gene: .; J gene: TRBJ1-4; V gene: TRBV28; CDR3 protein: CASSFYGTANEKLFF; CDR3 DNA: TGTGCCAGCAGTTTTTACGGGACCGCTAATGAAAAACTGTTTTTT
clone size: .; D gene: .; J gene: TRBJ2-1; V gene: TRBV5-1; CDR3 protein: CASSGGQPSSYNEQFF; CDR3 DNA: TGCGCCAGCAGCGGTGGACAGCCGAGCTCCTACAATGAGCAGTTCTTC
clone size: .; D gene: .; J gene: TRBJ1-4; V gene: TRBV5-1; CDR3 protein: CASSNPSEGLGEKLFF; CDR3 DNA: TGCGCCAGCAGCAACCCCAGTGAGGGTCTGGGGGAAAAACTGTTTTTT
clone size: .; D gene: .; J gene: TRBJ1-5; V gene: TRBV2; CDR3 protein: CASSEIVGYQPQHF; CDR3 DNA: TGTGCCAGCAGTGAGATAGTGGGTTATCAGCCCCAGCATTTT
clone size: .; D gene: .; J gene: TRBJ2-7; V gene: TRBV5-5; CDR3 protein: CASSAGVEQYF; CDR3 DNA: TGTGCCAGCAGCGCAGGGGTCGAGCAGTACTTC
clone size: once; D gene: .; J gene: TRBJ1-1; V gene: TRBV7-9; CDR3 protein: CASSLAEGSGAFF; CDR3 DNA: TGTGCCAGCAGCTTAGCTGAGGGGTCGGGAGCTTTCTTT
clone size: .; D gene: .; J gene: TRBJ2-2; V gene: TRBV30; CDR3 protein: CAWSSSYTGELFF; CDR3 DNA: TGTGCCTGGAGTAGTTCTTACACCGGGGAGCTGTTTTTT
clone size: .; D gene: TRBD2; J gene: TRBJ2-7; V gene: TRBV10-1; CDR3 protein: CASSDLAGGTYEQYF; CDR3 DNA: TGCGCCAGCAGTGACTTGGCGGGAGGTACCTACGAGCAGTACTTC
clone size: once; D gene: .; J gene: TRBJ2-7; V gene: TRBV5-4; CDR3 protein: CASSLGGVGNYEQYF; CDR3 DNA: TGTGCCAGCAGCTTGGGCGGGGTGGGAAACTACGAGCAGTACTTC
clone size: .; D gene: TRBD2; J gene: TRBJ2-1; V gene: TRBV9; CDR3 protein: CASSVVGGRAGNEQFF; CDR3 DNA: TGTGCCAGCAGCGTAGTTGGCGGGAGGGCAGGGAATGAGCAGTTCTTC
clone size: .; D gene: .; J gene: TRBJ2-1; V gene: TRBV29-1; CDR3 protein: CSGIQRDNEQFF; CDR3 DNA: TGCAGCGGGATCCAAAGGGATAATGAGCAGTTCTTC
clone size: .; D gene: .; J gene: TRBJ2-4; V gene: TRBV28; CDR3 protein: CASSSRLKNIQYF; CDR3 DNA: TGTGCCAGCAGTTCCCGGCTGAAAAACATTCAGTACTTC